The 21 T cell receptor beta chains below were found in one sample sequenced in a study of Graves' ophthalmopathy and Graves' hyperthyroidism. RNA transcripts were the template, and TCR beta CDR3 regions were amplified from them. First-round RT-PCR employed HTBI primers, with a second-round multiplex PCR after it. In TCRdb, the multiplex PCR reads were re-called with MiXCR into one record per CDR3 protein. The table has under 350,000 distinct CDR3 sequences, 17% seen once. Sequenced input: peripheral blood. Receptors were obtained from an adult man with Graves' ophthalmopathy.

In this sample, this clonotype turned up many times. The chain uses TRBV7-6 and TRBJ2-5; 8 bases fit TRBD2. Trimming removed 7 bases from V and 5 bases from J; junction bases left unmatched: 18. Per the germline V gene, CDR1 is SGHVS and CDR2 is FNYEAQ. The length of the CDR3 is 17 residues. CDR3 sequence reads: CASTKEGYSGIMETQYF. The DNA of the CDR3 is TGTGCCAGCACCAAAGAGGGTTATAGCGGGATCATGGAGACCCAGTACTTC.

This clonotype was counted many times. This sequence joins TRBV2 and TRBJ2-5, with 11 bases aligning to TRBD2. The V gene's germline CDR1 is SNHLY and CDR2 FYNNEI. The CDR3 has 16 amino acids. V gave up 5 bases and J gave up 2 bases; unmatched junction bases: 7. The CDR3 region has the DNA TGTGCCAGCAGTCAACTAGCGGGAGATGCTCAAGAGACCCAGTACTTC. Translation gives CASSQLAGDAQETQYF. Looking up the rest from reference TRBV2 and TRBJ2-5 gives the full variable domain: EPEVTQTPSHQVTQMGQEVILRCVPISNHLYFYWYRQILGQKVEFLVSFYNNEISEKSEIFDDQFSVERPDGSNFTLKIRSTKLEDSAMYFCASSQLAGDAQETQYFGPGTRLLVL.

Ten or more counts support this clonotype. The chain has TRBV2 and TRBJ1-2, with a tentative D call TRBD1 (6 bases). Per the germline V gene, CDR1 is SNHLY and CDR2 is FYNNEI. V was trimmed by 6 bases and J by 4 bases, leaving 18 bases between them. The CDR3 extends over 15 amino acids. This CDR3 reads CASRETSRGVYGYTF. CDR3 nucleotide sequence: TGTGCCAGCAGGGAAACATCAAGGGGGGTCTATGGCTACACCTTC.

This clonotype was seen at least ten times. The rearrangement uses TRBV10-3 and TRBJ2-7; D possibly corresponds to TRBD1 (5 bases). The length of the CDR3 is 14 residues. Germline loops: CDR1 ENHRY, CDR2 SYGVKD. Trimming took 6 bases from V and 4 from J, leaving 16 bases between them. The CDR3 loop is CAISSPRGTYEQYF. CDR3 bases: TGTGCCATCAGCTCCCCAAGGGGTACATACGAGCAGTACTTC.

This clonotype came up many times. The gene calls are TRBV13 and TRBJ1-5, with 7 bases lining up with TRBD1. The CDR3 is 15 amino acids. The V and J ends lost 0 bases and 4 bases, in that order; junction bases with no gene match: 3. The germline CDR1 and CDR2 sequences are PRHDT and FYEKMQ (reference sequence). The DNA of the CDR3 is TGTGCCAGCAGCTTAGGGCCGACAGGGAATCAGCCCCAGCATTTT. This encodes CASSLGPTGNQPQHF.

This clonotype was seen repeatedly, ten times or more. The chain employs TRBV6-1 and TRBJ1-3; D possibly corresponds to TRBD1 (5 bases). This CDR3 spans 13 amino acids. Germline V gene sequence: CDR1 MNHNS, CDR2 SASEGT. V shed 6 bases and J shed 8 bases, with 14 bases lying between them. The CDR3, as DNA: TGTGCCAGCAGCAGGGAATTGGAATACACCATATATTTT. Translation gives CASSRELEYTIYF.

In its sample, this clonotype was seen many times. This rearrangement joins TRBV2 to TRBJ2-5; D is undetermined. Germline V gene data show CDR1 as SNHLY and CDR2 as FYNNEI. The CDR3 runs 14 residues. Trimming pared 1 base from V and 2 bases from J, leaving 8 bases between. CDR3 amino acids: CASSEGIRQETQYF. The CDR3 DNA is TGTGCCAGCAGTGAAGGCATTAGACAAGAGACCCAGTACTTC. Based on the CDR3 plus reference TRBV2 and TRBJ2-5, the full variable domain is EPEVTQTPSHQVTQMGQEVILRCVPISNHLYFYWYRQILGQKVEFLVSFYNNEISEKSEIFDDQFSVERPDGSNFTLKIRSTKLEDSAMYFCASSEGIRQETQYFGPGTRLLVL.

This clonotype was detected many times. The genes are TRBV20-1 and TRBJ1-5; TRBD1 is a possible D gene (5 bases). The CDR3 sequence is 13 residues long. Germline lookup yields CDR1 DFQATT and CDR2 SNEGSKA (reference sequence). V lost 4 bases and J 2 bases, leaving 9 bases between the germline ends. CDR3 in amino acids: CSAIGVRNQPQHF. The DNA for the CDR3 is TGCAGTGCTATAGGGGTTCGCAATCAGCCCCAGCATTTT.

This clonotype was found many times. The rearrangement joins TRBV20-1 to TRBJ1-1, with D perhaps matching TRBD1 (5 bases). CDR1 is DFQATT and CDR2 is SNEGSKA in the germline V gene (reference sequence). This CDR3 has 14 residues. V was trimmed by 6 bases and J by 1 base, leaving 15 bases between them. CDR3 nucleotide sequence: TGCAGTGCCTACAGGTGGCCCGGGAACACTGAAGCTTTCTTT. It yields the protein CSAYRWPGNTEAFF.

This clonotype was counted at least ten times. The chain is built from TRBV6-5 and TRBJ2-4, with 8 nucleotides matching TRBD2. V lost 8 bases to trimming and J lost 5 bases; unmatched junction nucleotides: 11. The CDR3 contains 15 residues. Germline CDR1 is MNHEY and CDR2 is SVGAGI. CDR3 nucleotides: TGTGCCAGCCACTCTGGAAAAGCGGGAGAAAACATTCAGTACTTC. Its protein product is CASHSGKAGENIQYF.

This clonotype was recorded many times. This rearrangement joins TRBV20-1 to TRBJ1-1, with a possible D match to TRBD1 (5 bases). V gave up 0 bases and J gave up 6 bases, with 20 bases separating them. The CDR3 has 16 residues. The germline V gene encodes CDR1 DFQATT and CDR2 SNEGSKA (reference sequence). Here the CDR3 reads CSAREPLGAFRAEAFF. CDR3 nucleotide sequence: TGCAGTGCTAGAGAACCCTTAGGGGCCTTTAGGGCTGAAGCTTTCTTT.

The chain recombines TRBV5-4 with TRBJ2-5, with 13 bases fitting TRBD2. The germline V gene encodes CDR1 SGHNT and CDR2 YYREEE (reference sequence). The J segment lost 4 bases and the V segment lost 4 bases, leaving 10 bases of the junction unmatched. This CDR3 has 17 residues. DNA of the CDR3: TGTGCCAGCAGCGATACACCGGGACTAGCGGGAAGAGAGACCCAGTACTTC. It yields the protein CASSDTPGLAGRETQYF.

There are many counts of this clonotype. The chain recombines TRBV12-3 or TRBV12-4 with TRBJ1-1, with 7 nucleotides matching TRBD1. The CDR3 is 14 residues long. Trimming at V came to 5 bases and at J to 3 bases, leaving 6 bases not matched to a gene. The CDR3 reads CASSLGTVDTEAFF. Written as DNA, the CDR3 is TGTGCCAGCAGTCTCGGGACAGTAGACACTGAAGCTTTCTTT.

In its sample, this clonotype was seen many times. The chain combines TRBV25-1 with TRBJ2-5; D call uncertain. Trimming left V 2 bases short and J 2 bases short, with 6 bases between. The CDR3 runs to 13 residues. Germline CDR1 reads MGHDK; CDR2 reads SYGVNS. Here the CDR3 reads CASSEVGQETQYF. In DNA, the CDR3 is TGTGCCAGCAGTGAAGTGGGACAAGAGACCCAGTACTTC. Drawing the rest from reference TRBV25-1 and TRBJ2-5, the complete variable domain is EADIYQTPRYLVIGTGKKITLECSQTMGHDKMYWYQQDPGMELHLIHYSYGVNSTEKGDLSSESTVSRIRTEHFPLTLESARPSHTSQYLCASSEVGQETQYFGPGTRLLVL.

There are many counts of this clonotype. The rearrangement uses TRBV19 and TRBJ2-5; tentatively, D is TRBD1 or TRBD2 (5 bases each). This CDR3 is built from 16 residues. Germline V gives CDR1 LNHDA, CDR2 SQIVND (reference sequence). Trimming removed 2 bases from V and 1 base from J, with 14 bases in between. CDR3 region: CASSIPGDRLQETQYF. CDR3 DNA sequence: TGTGCCAGTAGTATACCCGGGGACCGACTCCAAGAGACCCAGTACTTC.

In regard to this clonotype: The CDR3 does not close with the conserved phenylalanine or tryptophan, likely indicating a read error. This chain connects TRBV3-1 to TRBJ1-2, with a possible D match to TRBD1 (6 bases). This CDR3 comprises 12 residues. Trimming took 3 bases from V and 6 from J, leaving 8 bases between them. Germline CDR1 LGHDT, CDR2 YNNKEL (reference sequence). The CDR3 spells CASSQAGDGYTV. The CDR3 DNA reads TGTGCCAGCAGCCAGGCAGGGGATGGCTACACCGTC.

This clonotype occurred many times. The chain combines TRBV11-2 with TRBJ2-2; 7 bases agree with TRBD2. There are 17 residues in the CDR3. Germline CDR1 is SGHAT and CDR2 is FQNNGV. V shed 5 bases and J 3 bases; nucleotides not matched to a gene: 12. CDR3 loop: CASSHIRSLADTGELFF. The CDR3 bases are TGTGCCAGCAGCCATATTAGAAGTCTAGCGGACACCGGGGAGCTGTTTTTT.

This clonotype was counted many times. This chain connects TRBV2 to TRBJ1-2, with 7 positions matching TRBD1. V was clipped by 4 bases and J by 2 bases; unmatched bases: 7. CDR3 length: 15 residues. CDR1 is SNHLY, CDR2 FYNNEI, per germline. CDR3 coding DNA: TGTGCCAGCAGTGCTCGGGACAGCGCGAACTATGGCTACACCTTC. This encodes CASSARDSANYGYTF.

This clonotype came up many times. One base away lies a much larger clone, so this may be a sequencing read error. This chain uses TRBV6-2 or TRBV6-3 with TRBJ2-7, with 7 bases that match TRBD1. Germline values: CDR1 MNHEY, CDR2 SVGEGT. V lost 6 bases, J lost 3 bases, and 5 bases stayed unmatched. The CDR3 consists of 13 residues. The CDR3 is CASSRDSGYEQYF. CDR3 bases: TGTGCCAGCAGCCGGGACAGTGGCTACGAGCAGTACTTC.

This clonotype was picked up many times. The V gene is TRBV30, the J gene TRBJ2-7; 9 bases agree with TRBD1. Germline lookup yields CDR1 GTSNPN and CDR2 SVGIG (reference sequence). V was clipped by 2 bases and J by 4 bases; unmatched bases: 6. The CDR3 runs to 14 residues. The CDR3 reads CAWSPRTGEYEQYF. Here the CDR3 DNA reads TGTGCCTGGAGTCCTAGGACAGGGGAGTACGAGCAGTACTTC.

This clonotype was found many times. One end of the junction is discordant with germline, which a read error may explain. The chain has TRBV6-1 and TRBJ1-5; a possible D gene is TRBD1 (5 bases). CDR1 and CDR2 from the germline V gene are MNHNS and SASEGT. The CDR3 has 14 residues. CDR3 bases: TGTGCCTGCAGTCCCCAGAGGGGTGGTCAGCCCCAGCATTTT. As protein: CACSPQRGGQPQHF.